The 5 T cell receptor beta chains below were found in one sample sequenced in a study of T cell repertoires in cytomegalovirus infection. MiXCR, run by TCRdb on the reads, gives a single entry per CDR3 protein. The sample has about 110,000 distinct CDR3 sequences; approximately 28% are singletons. No antigen has been identified for these receptors. The sample was CD8+ T cells from cultured PBMCs, taken from culture after CMV antigen stimulation. The source is a human donor in good health (CMV status not recorded). Some clones in this sample may be carry-over from other donors' samples.

This clonotype was found many times. The rearrangement links TRBV7-6 to TRBJ2-3; D is possibly TRBD2 (6 bases). Trimming took off 6 bases at V and 2 bases at J, with 15 bases between the two ends. The CDR3 extends over 15 amino acids. The V gene's germline CDR1 is SGHVS and CDR2 FNYEAQ. The CDR3 nucleotides are TGTGCCAGCAGGAAAGGGTGGGACTCCACAGATACGCAGTATTTT. Translated: CASRKGWDSTDTQYF.

The chain employs TRBV28 and TRBJ1-1, with D possibly TRBD1 on 5 matching bases. Looked up from germline, CDR1 is MDHEN and CDR2 is SYDVKM. V lost 2 bases, J lost 4 bases, and 14 bases lay in between. This CDR3 has 15 amino acids. This chain's CDR3 is CASSLPPPGSTEAFF. The DNA of the CDR3 is TGTGCCAGCAGTTTACCCCCCCCAGGGAGCACTGAAGCTTTCTTT.

This clonotype has a handful of counts. This chain links TRBV20-1 with TRBJ2-7; 11 bases match TRBD2. CDR1 and CDR2 from the germline V gene are DFQATT and SNEGSKA (reference sequence). V gave up 3 bases and J gave up 1 base; unmatched junction bases: 5. This CDR3 is 15 amino acids long. The chain's CDR3 is CSARVRTSGSYEQYF. The CDR3 DNA reads TGCAGTGCTAGGGTTAGGACTAGCGGGTCCTACGAGCAGTACTTC.

This clonotype has a handful of counts. This rearrangement joins TRBV27 to TRBJ2-7, with 15 bases matching TRBD2. The germline V gene encodes CDR1 MNHEY and CDR2 SMNVEV (reference sequence). The V segment lost 1 base and the J segment 5 bases; nucleotides outside the gene matches: 6. The CDR3 is 17 amino acids. The CDR3 nucleotides read TGTGCCAGCAGTTTATGGGGGACTAGCGGGGGGACCCACGAGCAGTACTTC. Translating it yields CASSLWGTSGGTHEQYF.

The chain joins TRBV20-1 to TRBJ2-1, with D unresolved. CDR3 length: 13 amino acids. Deletions cut 1 base from V and 3 bases from J, with 7 bases between. Germline lookup yields CDR1 DFQATT and CDR2 SNEGSKA (reference sequence). CDR3: CSARAGNYNEQFF. CDR3 DNA: TGCAGTGCTAGAGCTGGTAACTACAATGAGCAGTTCTTC.